This is a list of T cell receptor beta chains from one sample in a study of blood T cell repertoires in COVID-19. Data came from immunoSEQ multiplex PCR; TCRdb stores just in-frame clones and leaves some out. The sample records about 190,000 clones, approximately 85% being singletons. The sequencing input was PBMCs or T cells enriched from blood (not recorded which). The origin of the receptors is a woman in her 30s who had recovered from COVID-19. CDR3s include the opening cysteine and the closing phenylalanine or tryptophan. D genes are given only for firm matches. Clone size is stated in some rows and not others, as once, few, many or a class when expanded.

>TRBV27|TRBD2|.|TRBJ2-5
TGTGCCAGCCGATCTAGCGGGGAAGAGACCCAGTACTTC
CASRSSGEETQYF
>TRBV2|TRBD2|.|TRBJ2-1
TGTGCCAGCAGCATGACTAGCGGGACCTACAATGAGCAGTTCTTC
CASSMTSGTYNEQFF
>TRBV15|TRBD2|.|TRBJ2-7
TGTGCCACCAGCAGAGAGGGAGGGTACTCCTACGAGCAGTACTTC
CATSREGGYSYEQYF
>TRBV6-5|TRBD1|.|TRBJ1-1
TGTGCCAGCAGGAACGGACAGGGGGCGAACACTGAAGCTTTCTTT
CASRNGQGANTEAFF
>TRBV4-2|TRBD2|few|TRBJ2-3
TGTGCCAGCAGCCAAGCGGGAGGGAGGACAGATACGCAGTATTTT
CASSQAGGRTDTQYF
>TRBV5-1|.|.|TRBJ2-1
TGCGCCAGCAGCTTTGCGGGCCAATCCTACAATGAGCAGTTCTTC
CASSFAGQSYNEQFF
>TRBV6-1|TRBD2|.|TRBJ2-3
TGTGCCAGCAGTGAAAAACTAGCGGGAGGTCCAGATACGCAGTATTTT
CASSEKLAGGPDTQYF
>TRBV28|.|.|TRBJ2-7
TGTGCCAGCAGTCCCGTCCCCCACGAGCAGTACTTC
CASSPVPHEQYF
>TRBV10-3|TRBD2|few|TRBJ2-2
TGTGCCATCAGTCCGCGGGAGGGTTACACCGGGGAGCTGTTTTTT
CAISPREGYTGELFF
>TRBV19|.|once|TRBJ1-5
TGTGCCAGTAGTATCACACAGGGTCCCTGGGATGGCAATCAGCCCCAGCATTTT
CASSITQGPWDGNQPQHF
>TRBV11-2|.|.|TRBJ2-2
TGTGCCAGCAGCCCATTAAAGGGGCGCGGGGAGCTGTTTTTT
CASSPLKGRGELFF
>TRBV30|.|.|TRBJ1-4
TGTGCCTGGAGTACCCGGGGGGCAACTAATGAAAAACTGTTTTTT
CAWSTRGATNEKLFF
>TRBV11-2|TRBD2|.|TRBJ2-1
TGTGCCAGGAGTAGTACCCAGAGTAGCGGGAGTTATTCCTACAATGAGCAGTTCTTC
CARSSTQSSGSYSYNEQFF
>TRBV7-9|.|.|TRBJ1-4
TGTGCCAGCAGCCCGCATGTAGCTCCTAATGAAAAACTGTTTTTT
CASSPHVAPNEKLFF
>TRBV7-6|.|.|TRBJ2-2
TGTGCCAGCAGCTTAGCGTACCTTAGAGCGAACACCGGGGAGCTGTTTTTT
CASSLAYLRANTGELFF
>TRBV5-6|.|.|TRBJ2-1
TGTGCCAGCAGCTTGTGGGTAGCGGATTACAATGAGCAGTTCTTC
CASSLWVADYNEQFF